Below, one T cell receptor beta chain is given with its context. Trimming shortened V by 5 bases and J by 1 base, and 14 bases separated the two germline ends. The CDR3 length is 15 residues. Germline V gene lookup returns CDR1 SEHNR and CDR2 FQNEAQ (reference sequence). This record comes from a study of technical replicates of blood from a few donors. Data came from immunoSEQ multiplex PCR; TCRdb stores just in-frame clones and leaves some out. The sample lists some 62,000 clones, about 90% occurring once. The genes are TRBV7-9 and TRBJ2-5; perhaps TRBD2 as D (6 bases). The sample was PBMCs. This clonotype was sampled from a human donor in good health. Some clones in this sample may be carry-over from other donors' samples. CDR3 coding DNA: TGTGCCAGCAGCCCCGGACTAATACCCCAAGAGACCCAGTACTTC. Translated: CASSPGLIPQETQYF.